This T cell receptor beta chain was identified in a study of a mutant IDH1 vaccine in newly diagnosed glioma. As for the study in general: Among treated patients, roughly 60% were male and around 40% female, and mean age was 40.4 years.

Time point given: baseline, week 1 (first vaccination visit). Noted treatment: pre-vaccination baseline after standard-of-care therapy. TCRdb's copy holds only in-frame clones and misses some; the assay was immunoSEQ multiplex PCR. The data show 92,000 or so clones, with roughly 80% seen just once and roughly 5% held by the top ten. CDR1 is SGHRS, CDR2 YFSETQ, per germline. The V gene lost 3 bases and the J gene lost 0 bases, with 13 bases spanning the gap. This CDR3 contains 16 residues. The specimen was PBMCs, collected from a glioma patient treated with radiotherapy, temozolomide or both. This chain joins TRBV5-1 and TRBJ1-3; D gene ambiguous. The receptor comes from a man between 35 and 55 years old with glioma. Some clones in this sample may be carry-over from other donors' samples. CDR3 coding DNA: TGCGCCAGCAGCTCCCAAGGTGTTAGCTCTGGAAACACCATATATTTT. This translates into CASSSQGVSSGNTIYF. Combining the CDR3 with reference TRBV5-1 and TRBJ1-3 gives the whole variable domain KAGVTQTPRYLIKTRGQQVTLSCSPISGHRSVSWYQQTPGQGLQFLFEYFSETQRNKGNFPGRFSGRQFSNSRSEMNVSTLELGDSALYLCASSSQGVSSGNTIYFGEGSWLTVV.